The rows below give T cell receptor beta chains drawn from one sample of a study of vaccination and CD4 T cells after COVID-19. TCRdb re-called the PCR reads through MiXCR, storing one row per CDR3 protein. In the table there are around 25,000 distinct CDR3 sequences, about 61% of which are singletons. No antigen is known for these receptors. The sample here was CD4+ T cells from blood, cultured in vitro, taken after SARS-CoV-2 vaccination. These receptors came from a human donor who received a COVID-19 vaccine. Each CDR3 is given with its conserved first and last residue. Each record gives: D gene, J gene, clone size, V gene, CDR3 DNA, CDR3 protein. The D gene is left open where the match is weak. For some rows the clone size is stated as once, few or many, or as a class when expanded; others skip it.

TRBD2 TRBJ2-3 . TRBV19 TGTGCCAGTAGAATGACTAGCGGGGTATCAACAGATACGCAGTATTTT CASRMTSGVSTDTQYF
TRBD1 TRBJ1-5 . TRBV12-3/TRBV12-4 TGTGCCAGCAGTTTACAAAACAGGGGGGTCAATCAGCCCCAGCATTTT CASSLQNRGVNQPQHF
TRBD1 TRBJ1-2 . TRBV20-1 TGCAGTGCCGAACAGGGGGCGCGGTATGGCTACACCTTC CSAEQGARYGYTF
. TRBJ2-5 few TRBV7-2 TGTGCCAGCAGCCCCGAGACTAGAGAAGAGACCCAGTACTTC CASSPETREETQYF
. TRBJ1-5 . TRBV12-3/TRBV12-4 TGTGCCAGCAGTTTAGGAGGATCAGGGCAGCCCCAGCATTTT CASSLGGSGQPQHF
. TRBJ2-7 few TRBV15 TGTGCCACCAGCAGAGGAGAATACGAGCAGTACTTC CATSRGEYEQYF
TRBD2 TRBJ2-3 . TRBV5-1 TGCGCCAGCAGCTTGGGGACTAGCGGGGGGGCAGATACGCAGTATTTT CASSLGTSGGADTQYF
. TRBJ1-2 few TRBV2 TGTGCCAGCAGTGAGTGGATAGAGGGCTACACCTTC CASSEWIEGYTF
. TRBJ1-5 . TRBV6-1 TGTGCCAGCAGTGGAGATGGATGGATGCGGCCCCAGCATTTT CASSGDGWMRPQHF
. TRBJ1-4 once TRBV30 TGTGCCTGGAGTTGGAAAGGGGGTGAAAAACTGTTTTTT CAWSWKGGEKLFF
TRBD2 TRBJ2-1 once TRBV6-8 TGTGCCATCCGACGGGGGGGCGGTGAGCAGTTCTTC CAIRRGGGEQFF
TRBD2 TRBJ2-1 . TRBV20-1 TGCAGTGCTAGAGGAGGTAGCGGGGGGGCCTATGAGCAGTTCTTC CSARGGSGGAYEQFF
. TRBJ2-5 . TRBV19 TGTGCCAGTAGTGATCGGGGTCGAGAGACCCAGTACTTC CASSDRGRETQYF
. TRBJ1-6 . TRBV21-1 TGTGCCAGCAGCAAAGGTCGCAGGGGAGACCTTAATTCACCCCTCCACTTT CASSKGRRGDLNSPLHF
. TRBJ1-2 few TRBV7-9 TGTGCCAGCAGCTTAGCCGGGAACTATGGCTACACCTTC CASSLAGNYGYTF
TRBD1 TRBJ2-3 . TRBV5-1 TGCGCCAGCAGCTCGGGACAGAGCACAGATACGCAGTATTTT CASSSGQSTDTQYF
. TRBJ2-3 . TRBV19 TGTGCCAGTAGTACCGGGACGGTCCACGATACGCAGTATTTT CASSTGTVHDTQYF
. TRBJ1-1 . TRBV7-8 TGTGCCAGCAGCTCCAGGGTAAGGAGCACTGAAGCTTTCTTT CASSSRVRSTEAFF
. TRBJ2-3 few TRBV24-1 TGTGCCACCAGTGCCCAAAAACAGGGTCACGAGCAGTATTTT CATSAQKQGHEQYF
TRBD2 TRBJ2-3 . TRBV4-1 TGCGCCAGCAGCCAAGTATCGGCTAGCGGAACCACAGATACGCAGTATTTT CASSQVSASGTTDTQYF
TRBD1 TRBJ2-5 . TRBV18 TGTGCCAGCTCACTGGCCCGAGGGGGCGCGGGTTCAGAGACCCAGTACTTC CASSLARGGAGSETQYF
. TRBJ2-3 . TRBV20-1 TGCAGTGCCCGCCCGGGACGCACACAGACAGATACGCAGTATTTT CSARPGRTQTDTQYF
TRBD2 TRBJ2-3 . TRBV20-1 TGCAGTGCTAGGACTAGCGGGGGGGCAGATACGCAGTATTTT CSARTSGGADTQYF
TRBD1 TRBJ1-1 . TRBV6-1 TGTGCCAGCGGGGACAGGGGGCGCGGTACTGAAGCTTTCTTT CASGDRGRGTEAFF
TRBD1 TRBJ1-4 few TRBV6-4 TGTGCCAGCATTGCCCGGGACAGGGAGTATGAAAAACTGTTTTTT CASIARDREYEKLFF
. TRBJ1-1 few TRBV7-3 TGTGCCAGCAGCTTAAGTAGGGACACTGAAGCTTTCTTT CASSLSRDTEAFF
TRBD1 TRBJ1-2 . TRBV19 TGTGCCAGTAGTATCTCGGCAGGGGGAATGTTGGACTATGGCTACACCTTC CASSISAGGMLDYGYTF
TRBD1 TRBJ1-5 few TRBV20-1 TGCAGTGCGGGGACAGGGATCAATCAGCCCCAGCATTTT CSAGTGINQPQHF
TRBD1 TRBJ1-2 once TRBV30 TGTGCCTGGAGAGGCAGGGGGAACTATGGCTACACCTTC CAWRGRGNYGYTF
TRBD1 TRBJ1-2 . TRBV12-3/TRBV12-4 TGTGCCAGCAGAACTAACAGGGGATACTATGGCTACACCTTC CASRTNRGYYGYTF
TRBD2 TRBJ2-3 . TRBV10-1 TGCGCCAGCAGGATAAGCGGGGGACTCACAGATACGCAGTATTTT CASRISGGLTDTQYF
TRBD1 TRBJ1-1 . TRBV6-1 TGTGCCAGCAGTGCCGGTCGACAGGGAAGCGACACTGAGGCTTTCTTT CASSAGRQGSDTEAFF
. TRBJ2-3 . TRBV7-3 TGTGCCAGCAGCTTAGGTCCCCGAGTTGAGGGCCCAGATACGCAGTATTTT CASSLGPRVEGPDTQYF
. TRBJ1-5 few TRBV10-3 TGTGCCATCGGAAGAGGGGACGATCAGCCCCAGCATTTT CAIGRGDDQPQHF
TRBD1 TRBJ1-5 . TRBV6-5 TGTGCCAGCAGTTATAGACAGGGTGGTAATCAGCCCCAGCATTTT CASSYRQGGNQPQHF
. TRBJ1-5 . TRBV7-2 TGTGCCAGCAGCTTTGGTCCGGGCGATCAGCCCCAGCATTTT CASSFGPGDQPQHF
TRBD2 TRBJ2-5 . TRBV7-9 TGTGCCAGCAGCTCGGCGCCTAGCGGAAGTAGAGAGACCCAGTACTTC CASSSAPSGSRETQYF
. TRBJ1-5 few TRBV24-1 TGTGCCACCAGTGACGGGGGCTTGGGCAATCAGCCCCAGCATTTT CATSDGGLGNQPQHF
. TRBJ1-2 . TRBV2 TGTGCCAGCAGTGAAAACCGGGGGTTACTACGCGGCTACACCTTC CASSENRGLLRGYTF
. TRBJ1-1 . TRBV10-1 TGCGCCAGCAGTGAGTCTAGCCCCTCGCCTGAAGCTTTCTTT CASSESSPSPEAFF
. TRBJ2-5 few TRBV6-5 TGTGCCAGCAGTTACTCGGCAGGGCTCCCAGAGACCCAGTACTTC CASSYSAGLPETQYF
TRBD2 TRBJ2-2 . TRBV6-5 TGTGCCAGCAGTTACGGAGCGGGGGGATCCACCGGGGAGCTGTTTTTT CASSYGAGGSTGELFF
. TRBJ2-3 once TRBV6-1 TGTGCCAGCAGGGGGGAATTTGTCATTGTTACAGATACGCAGTATTTT CASRGEFVIVTDTQYF
. TRBJ1-4 . TRBV30 TGTGCCTGGAGTTTGTCGAGGGGCTTCGACGAAAAACTGTTTTTT CAWSLSRGFDEKLFF
TRBD1 TRBJ1-2 . TRBV12-3/TRBV12-4 TGTGCCAGCAGCCGGACAGGGTTCGATGGCTACACCTTC CASSRTGFDGYTF
TRBD1 TRBJ1-5 once TRBV19 TGTGCCAGTACCCTAACCCCAGGGGGCGCGGCTCAGCCCCAGCATTTT CASTLTPGGAAQPQHF
. TRBJ1-6 few TRBV15 TGTGCCACCAGCAGAGTCCCCGGCGGGGGAAGTTATTCACCCCTCCACTTT CATSRVPGGGSYSPLHF
TRBD2 TRBJ2-5 . TRBV6-1 TGTGCCAGCAGTGAAGAGCGACTAGCGGGGGGGCTAGGAGAGACCCAGTACTTC CASSEERLAGGLGETQYF
. TRBJ2-5 . TRBV2 TGTGCCAGCAGCGGGACGTACCAAGAGACCCAGTACTTC CASSGTYQETQYF
TRBD1 TRBJ2-7 . TRBV19 TGTGCCAGTAGTATACGTCCCGGGACAGGGGTGGCCTACGAGCAGTACTTC CASSIRPGTGVAYEQYF
. TRBJ1-1 few TRBV19 TGTGCCAGTAGTATAGAATCGGGGTCTGCTGAAGCTTTCTTT CASSIESGSAEAFF
. TRBJ2-7 . TRBV7-3 TGTGCCAGCAGCTTAAGGGCAGGGAGGTACGAGCAGTACTTC CASSLRAGRYEQYF
TRBD1 TRBJ2-7 . TRBV7-6 TGTGCCAGCAGCCCGCGAGGGGGCGGCGAGATCTCCTACGAGCAGTACTTC CASSPRGGGEISYEQYF
TRBD1 TRBJ1-6 . TRBV2 TGTGCCAGCAGTGGGGGGACAGGGGCGAATAATTCACCCCTCCACTTT CASSGGTGANNSPLHF
TRBD1 TRBJ1-5 . TRBV20-1 TGCAGTGCGGGAGGGGGCGGACAGCCCCAGCATTTT CSAGGGGQPQHF
. TRBJ1-2 few TRBV7-6 TGTGCCAGCAGCCCCCGTAGAGCGGGGTTCGGCTACACCTTC CASSPRRAGFGYTF
TRBD1 TRBJ1-1 . TRBV2 TGTGCCAGCAGCACCCACAGGGGAGGGACTGAAGCTTTCTTT CASSTHRGGTEAFF
. TRBJ2-5 . TRBV7-8 TGTGCCAGCAGCTTAGCGGGGGGCTACCAAGAGACCCAGTACTTC CASSLAGGYQETQYF
. TRBJ2-2 . TRBV7-9 TGTGCCAGCAGCTTAGCGAGACACAAGAACACCGGGGAGCTGTTTTTT CASSLARHKNTGELFF